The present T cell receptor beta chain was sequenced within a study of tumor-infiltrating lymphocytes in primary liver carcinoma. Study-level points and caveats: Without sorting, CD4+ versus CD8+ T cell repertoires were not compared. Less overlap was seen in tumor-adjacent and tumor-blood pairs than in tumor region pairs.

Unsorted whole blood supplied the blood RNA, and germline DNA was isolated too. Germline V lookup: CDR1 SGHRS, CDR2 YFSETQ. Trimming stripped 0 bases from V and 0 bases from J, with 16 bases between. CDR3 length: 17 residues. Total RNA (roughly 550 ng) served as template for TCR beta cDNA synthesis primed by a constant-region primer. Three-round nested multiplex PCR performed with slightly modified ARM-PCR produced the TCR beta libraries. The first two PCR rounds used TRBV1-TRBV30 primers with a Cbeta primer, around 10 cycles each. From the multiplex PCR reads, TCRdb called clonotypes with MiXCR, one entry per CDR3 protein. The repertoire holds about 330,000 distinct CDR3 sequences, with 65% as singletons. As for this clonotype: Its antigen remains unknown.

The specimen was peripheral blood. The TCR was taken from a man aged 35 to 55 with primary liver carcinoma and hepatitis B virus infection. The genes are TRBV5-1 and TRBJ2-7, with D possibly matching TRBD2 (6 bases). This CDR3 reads CASSLAPSARYSYEQYF. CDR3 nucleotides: TGCGCCAGCAGCTTGGCGCCTAGCGCCAGATACTCCTACGAGCAGTACTTC.